This is a list of T cell receptor beta chains from one sample in a study of blood T cell repertoires in COVID-19. Repertoires were generated with immunoSEQ multiplex PCR, while TCRdb's copy carries only in-frame clones and drops some. There are around 200,000 clones in the sample; under 90% occur only once, and approximately 14% lies in the top ten. Sequenced: peripheral blood. The receptors originated from a man aged 25 to 40 with active or convalescent COVID-19. Both conserved end residues are part of each CDR3. Each record gives: V gene, D gene, clone size, J gene, CDR3 DNA, CDR3 protein. D genes are given only for firm matches. Where a row states a size, it is once, few, many or the class of an expanded clone; other rows omit it.

v_gene: TRBV30
d_gene: .
abundance: few
j_gene: TRBJ1-2
CDR3nt: TGTGCCTGCAGGGAGGGGCCCCAATATGGCTACACCTTC
CDR3aa: CACREGPQYGYTF

v_gene: TRBV24-1
d_gene: .
abundance: once
j_gene: TRBJ2-3
CDR3nt: TGTGCCACCAGTGATTTCACAGGGCGAACAGATACGCAGTATTTT
CDR3aa: CATSDFTGRTDTQYF

v_gene: TRBV5-1
d_gene: TRBD2
abundance: .
j_gene: TRBJ2-1
CDR3nt: TGCGCCAGCTCCAGCCTCCTTAGCGGGGAGCCCTACAATGAGCAGTTCTTC
CDR3aa: CASSSLLSGEPYNEQFF

v_gene: TRBV6-5
d_gene: TRBD1
abundance: .
j_gene: TRBJ1-2
CDR3nt: TGTGCCAGCAGCTCGACAGGGACTAACTATGGCTACACCTTC
CDR3aa: CASSSTGTNYGYTF

v_gene: TRBV29-1
d_gene: .
abundance: .
j_gene: TRBJ2-2
CDR3nt: TGCAGCGTTTTCGTATACAGGCTTAACACCGGGGAGCTGTTTTTT
CDR3aa: CSVFVYRLNTGELFF

v_gene: TRBV18
d_gene: TRBD1
abundance: once
j_gene: TRBJ1-1
CDR3nt: TGTGCCAGCTCACATAAACAACCGGGACAGGGAACTAACACTGAAGCTTTCTTT
CDR3aa: CASSHKQPGQGTNTEAFF

v_gene: TRBV27
d_gene: TRBD1
abundance: .
j_gene: TRBJ1-2
CDR3nt: TGTGCCAGCAGGGGGGACAGGGAAAAAAATGGCTACACCTTC
CDR3aa: CASRGDREKNGYTF

v_gene: TRBV30
d_gene: .
abundance: .
j_gene: TRBJ1-4
CDR3nt: TGTGCCTGGATTGGAGTGGAAAAACTGTTTTTT
CDR3aa: CAWIGVEKLFF

v_gene: TRBV10-1
d_gene: .
abundance: .
j_gene: TRBJ2-7
CDR3nt: TGCGCCAGCAGTGAAATAGACACCTACGAGCAGTACTTC
CDR3aa: CASSEIDTYEQYF

v_gene: TRBV24-1
d_gene: TRBD1
abundance: .
j_gene: TRBJ2-3
CDR3nt: TGTGCCACCAGTGATGGGGGACAGGAGGGGGATGCAGATACGCAGTATTTT
CDR3aa: CATSDGGQEGDADTQYF

v_gene: TRBV5-6
d_gene: .
abundance: .
j_gene: TRBJ1-1
CDR3nt: TGTGCCAGCAGCTTGGTTAGAGCTGAAGCTTTCTTT
CDR3aa: CASSLVRAEAFF

v_gene: TRBV7-7
d_gene: .
abundance: .
j_gene: TRBJ2-5
CDR3nt: TGTGCTAGCAGCTCACACGGGGGGCTCGAGACCCAGTACTTC
CDR3aa: CASSSHGGLETQYF

v_gene: TRBV5-1
d_gene: TRBD1
abundance: .
j_gene: TRBJ2-1
CDR3nt: TGCGCCAGCAGCCCTGGACAGGGGCCTCTAAATGAGCAGTTCTTC
CDR3aa: CASSPGQGPLNEQFF

v_gene: TRBV11-3
d_gene: .
abundance: few
j_gene: TRBJ2-2
CDR3nt: TGTGCCAGCAGCGGCGGGCCGGGAGAAGACACCGGGGAGCTGTTTTTT
CDR3aa: CASSGGPGEDTGELFF

v_gene: TRBV18
d_gene: TRBD2
abundance: .
j_gene: TRBJ2-7
CDR3nt: TGTGCCAGCTCACAGGGTGGGGGGGACTACGAGCAGTACTTC
CDR3aa: CASSQGGGDYEQYF

v_gene: TRBV19
d_gene: .
abundance: .
j_gene: TRBJ1-1
CDR3nt: TGTGCCAGTACTTTCGCGGGAAACACTGAAGCTTTCTTT
CDR3aa: CASTFAGNTEAFF

v_gene: TRBV29-1
d_gene: TRBD1
abundance: once
j_gene: TRBJ1-1
CDR3nt: TGCAGCGTCCGAGTCGACAGGGCGGCTTTCTTT
CDR3aa: CSVRVDRAAFF

v_gene: TRBV5-1
d_gene: .
abundance: .
j_gene: TRBJ1-6
CDR3nt: TGCGCCAGCAGCTTACAGGGTAGGGAGAATTCACCCCTCCACTTT
CDR3aa: CASSLQGRENSPLHF

v_gene: TRBV28
d_gene: .
abundance: .
j_gene: TRBJ1-4
CDR3nt: TGTGCCAGCAGTTTCGGAGGGACGGGTGAAAAACTGTTTTTT
CDR3aa: CASSFGGTGEKLFF

v_gene: TRBV27
d_gene: TRBD1
abundance: .
j_gene: TRBJ2-7
CDR3nt: TGTGCCAGCAGTGAGGGACAGGGGGCCTACGAGCAGTACTTC
CDR3aa: CASSEGQGAYEQYF

v_gene: TRBV7-6
d_gene: TRBD1
abundance: .
j_gene: TRBJ2-7
CDR3nt: TGTGCCAGCAGCTTAGATCCGGGACAGGGTGCTTACGAGCAGTACTTC
CDR3aa: CASSLDPGQGAYEQYF

v_gene: TRBV4-3
d_gene: TRBD1
abundance: .
j_gene: TRBJ2-2
CDR3nt: TGCGCCAGCAGCCAACGCGCAGGGACAGGGTCCGGGGAGCTGTTTTTT
CDR3aa: CASSQRAGTGSGELFF

v_gene: TRBV11-3
d_gene: .
abundance: .
j_gene: TRBJ2-5
CDR3nt: TGTGCCAGCAGCTCTGGGGGGAAGAAGCAAGAGACCCAGTACTTC
CDR3aa: CASSSGGKKQETQYF

v_gene: TRBV7-7
d_gene: .
abundance: .
j_gene: TRBJ2-5
CDR3nt: TGTGCTAGCAGCTTAGGCCCGGGAGTCGGAGAGACCCAGTACTTC
CDR3aa: CASSLGPGVGETQYF

v_gene: TRBV10-1
d_gene: TRBD1
abundance: .
j_gene: TRBJ1-6
CDR3nt: TGCGCCAGTTCGGACAGGGGTAATTCACCCCTCCACTTT
CDR3aa: CASSDRGNSPLHF

v_gene: TRBV11-2
d_gene: .
abundance: once
j_gene: TRBJ1-1
CDR3nt: TGTGCCAGCACCGGCGGGGGGAACACTGAAGCTTTCTTT
CDR3aa: CASTGGGNTEAFF

v_gene: TRBV24-1
d_gene: .
abundance: .
j_gene: TRBJ2-3
CDR3nt: TGTGCCACCAGTGATAGGAGGGGAGTGAGGGATACGCAGTATTTT
CDR3aa: CATSDRRGVRDTQYF

v_gene: TRBV24-1
d_gene: TRBD1
abundance: .
j_gene: TRBJ1-6
CDR3nt: TGTGCCACCAGTGGTCTGGGGGACAGGGGGCCCTCACCCCTCCACTTT
CDR3aa: CATSGLGDRGPSPLHF

v_gene: TRBV3-1/TRBV3-2
d_gene: TRBD1
abundance: few
j_gene: TRBJ1-2
CDR3nt: TGTGCCAGCAGCCAAGATGACAGGGGACTCTATGGCTACACCTTC
CDR3aa: CASSQDDRGLYGYTF

v_gene: TRBV28
d_gene: .
abundance: once
j_gene: TRBJ2-5
CDR3nt: TGTGCCAGCAGGGCGGGGGCCCTAAATCAAGAGACCCAGTACTTC
CDR3aa: CASRAGALNQETQYF

v_gene: TRBV6-5
d_gene: TRBD1
abundance: .
j_gene: TRBJ1-5
CDR3nt: TGTGCCAGCAACGGGGACAGTAATCAGCCCCAGCATTTT
CDR3aa: CASNGDSNQPQHF

v_gene: TRBV30
d_gene: .
abundance: .
j_gene: TRBJ2-4
CDR3nt: TGTGCCTGGAGTAGGACTGATCTAGCCAAAAACATTCAGTACTTC
CDR3aa: CAWSRTDLAKNIQYF

v_gene: TRBV4-1
d_gene: .
abundance: .
j_gene: TRBJ1-2
CDR3nt: TGCGCCAGCAGCCAAGAGTATAGATCCTCTGCTAACTATGGCTACACCTTC
CDR3aa: CASSQEYRSSANYGYTF

v_gene: TRBV12-3/TRBV12-4
d_gene: .
abundance: .
j_gene: TRBJ2-3
CDR3nt: TGTGCCAGTCGTCAGGGTGCAGATACGCAGTATTTT
CDR3aa: CASRQGADTQYF

v_gene: TRBV3-1/TRBV3-2
d_gene: TRBD1
abundance: few
j_gene: TRBJ1-2
CDR3nt: TGTGCCAGCAGCCGCGGGGACAGGGCCGACTATGGCTACACCTTC
CDR3aa: CASSRGDRADYGYTF

v_gene: TRBV19
d_gene: TRBD1
abundance: .
j_gene: TRBJ2-1
CDR3nt: TGTGCCAGTTCTACCCCAGGGGGCTCCTACAATGAGCAGTTCTTC
CDR3aa: CASSTPGGSYNEQFF

v_gene: TRBV13
d_gene: TRBD1
abundance: .
j_gene: TRBJ2-2
CDR3nt: TGTGCCAGCAGTAGGACAGGGGCTAACACCGGGGAGCTGTTTTTT
CDR3aa: CASSRTGANTGELFF

v_gene: TRBV6-5
d_gene: .
abundance: .
j_gene: TRBJ2-5
CDR3nt: TGTGCCAGCAGTTCGGAGACCCAGTACTTC
CDR3aa: CASSSETQYF

v_gene: TRBV18
d_gene: .
abundance: .
j_gene: TRBJ1-1
CDR3nt: TGTGCCAGCTCACCGAGGGGACAGAACACTGAAGCTTTCTTT
CDR3aa: CASSPRGQNTEAFF

v_gene: TRBV19
d_gene: .
abundance: .
j_gene: TRBJ2-3
CDR3nt: TGTGCCAGTAGTATAGCCAGCAGGGTAGCCACAGATACGCAGTATTTT
CDR3aa: CASSIASRVATDTQYF

v_gene: TRBV29-1
d_gene: TRBD1
abundance: .
j_gene: TRBJ1-1
CDR3nt: TGCAGCGACTTGGACAGGGTGGGTGAAGCTTTCTTT
CDR3aa: CSDLDRVGEAFF

v_gene: TRBV6-5
d_gene: .
abundance: .
j_gene: TRBJ2-3
CDR3nt: TGTGCCAGCAGTTACGACAGCGGCACAGATACGCAGTATTTT
CDR3aa: CASSYDSGTDTQYF

v_gene: TRBV11-3
d_gene: TRBD2
abundance: .
j_gene: TRBJ2-1
CDR3nt: TGTGCCAGCAGCCCCGGGACTAGCGGGGTCTATGAGCAGTTCTTC
CDR3aa: CASSPGTSGVYEQFF

v_gene: TRBV4-1
d_gene: TRBD1
abundance: .
j_gene: TRBJ2-1
CDR3nt: TGCGCCAGCAGCCCGCTGGGGGACAGGGGCGACAATGAGCAGTTCTTC
CDR3aa: CASSPLGDRGDNEQFF

v_gene: TRBV24-1
d_gene: .
abundance: .
j_gene: TRBJ1-5
CDR3nt: TGTGCCACCAGTGATATAAATCAGCCCCAGCATTTT
CDR3aa: CATSDINQPQHF

v_gene: TRBV27
d_gene: TRBD1
abundance: once
j_gene: TRBJ1-1
CDR3nt: TGTGCCAGCAGTCTTCTGTCGACAGGGGCGAACACTGAAGCTTTCTTT
CDR3aa: CASSLLSTGANTEAFF

v_gene: TRBV6-1
d_gene: TRBD1
abundance: .
j_gene: TRBJ1-5
CDR3nt: TGTGCCAGCAGTGCCTCAGAGGGGGCCGGCAATCAGCCCCAGCATTTT
CDR3aa: CASSASEGAGNQPQHF

v_gene: TRBV7-9
d_gene: .
abundance: .
j_gene: TRBJ2-5
CDR3nt: TGTGCCAGCAGCTTAGGGGGGCAGCAAGAGACCCAGTACTTC
CDR3aa: CASSLGGQQETQYF

v_gene: TRBV13
d_gene: .
abundance: .
j_gene: TRBJ2-5
CDR3nt: TGTGCCAGCAGTTACTATCAAGGACTACCGGAGACCCAGTACTTC
CDR3aa: CASSYYQGLPETQYF

v_gene: TRBV7-9
d_gene: TRBD1
abundance: .
j_gene: TRBJ1-2
CDR3nt: TGTGCCAGCAGCGGCTGGACAGGGGAGGACACCTTC
CDR3aa: CASSGWTGEDTF